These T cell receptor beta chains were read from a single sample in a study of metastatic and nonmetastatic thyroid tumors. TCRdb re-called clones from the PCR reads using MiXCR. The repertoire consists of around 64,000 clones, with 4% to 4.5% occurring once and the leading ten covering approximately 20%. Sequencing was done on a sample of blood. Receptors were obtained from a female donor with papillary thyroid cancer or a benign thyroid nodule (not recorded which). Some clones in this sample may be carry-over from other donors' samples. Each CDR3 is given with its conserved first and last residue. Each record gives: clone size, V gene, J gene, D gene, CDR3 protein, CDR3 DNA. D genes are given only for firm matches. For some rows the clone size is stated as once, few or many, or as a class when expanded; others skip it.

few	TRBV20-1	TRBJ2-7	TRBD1	CSARGQQGAARYEQYF	TGCAGTGCTAGAGGGCAACAGGGGGCTGCCCGCTACGAGCAGTACTTC
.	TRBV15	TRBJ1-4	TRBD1	CATSGDRVIGKLFF	TGTGCCACCAGCGGGGACAGGGTAATCGGAAAACTGTTTTTT
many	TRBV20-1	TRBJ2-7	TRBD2	CSASAGEISTYEQYF	TGCAGTGCTAGCGCGGGAGAAATTTCCACCTACGAGCAGTACTTC
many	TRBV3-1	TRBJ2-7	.	CASSPLLTGYDEQYF	TGTGCCAGCAGCCCCCTCCTGACGGGTTACGACGAGCAGTACTTC
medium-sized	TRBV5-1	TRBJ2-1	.	CASSPGHGYNEQFF	TGCGCCAGCAGCCCCGGTCATGGGTACAATGAGCAGTTCTTC
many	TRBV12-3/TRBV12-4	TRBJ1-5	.	CASSLMSGVSQPQHF	TGTGCCAGCAGTTTAATGTCTGGGGTCAGTCAGCCCCAGCATTTT
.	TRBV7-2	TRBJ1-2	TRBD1	CASNLVGTGSHNYGYTF	TGTGCCAGCAACTTGGTAGGGACAGGGTCTCATAACTATGGCTACACCTTC
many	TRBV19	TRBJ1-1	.	CASSRGGPGSTEAFF	TGTGCCAGTAGTCGGGGGGGCCCGGGGAGTACTGAAGCTTTCTTT
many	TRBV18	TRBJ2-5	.	CASSPGQETQYF	TGTGCCAGCTCACCGGGGCAAGAGACCCAGTACTTC
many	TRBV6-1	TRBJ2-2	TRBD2	CASSAGLAGTGELFF	TGTGCTAGCAGCGCGGGACTAGCAGGCACCGGGGAGCTGTTTTTT
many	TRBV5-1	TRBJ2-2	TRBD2	CASSLGYLTSGKTLNTGELFF	TGCGCCAGCAGCTTAGGATACTTGACTAGCGGCAAAACATTGAACACCGGGGAGCTGTTTTTT
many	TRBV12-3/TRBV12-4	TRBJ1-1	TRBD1	CASSLGGTGGAEAFF	TGTGCCAGCAGTTTAGGGGGGACAGGCGGCGCTGAAGCTTTCTTT
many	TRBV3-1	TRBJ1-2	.	CASSQGGNYGYTF	TGTGCCAGCAGCCAAGGGGGTAACTATGGCTACACCTTC
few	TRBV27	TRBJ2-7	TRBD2	CASSLRGGPGAPYEQYF	TGTGCCAGCAGTTTACGGGGGGGTCCGGGAGCCCCCTACGAGCAGTACTTC
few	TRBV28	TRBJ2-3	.	CASILGWASTDTQYF	.
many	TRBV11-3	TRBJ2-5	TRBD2	CASSLRLAGVETQYF	TGTGCCAGCAGCTTAAGACTAGCGGGAGTAGAGACCCAGTACTTC
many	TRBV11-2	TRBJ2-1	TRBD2	CASSFRGTSDGYNEQFF	TGTGCCAGCAGCTTCCGAGGGACTAGCGACGGATACAATGAGCAGTTCTTC
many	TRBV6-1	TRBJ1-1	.	CASSRTAEAEAFF	TGTGCCAGCTCAAGGACAGCCGAGGCTGAAGCTTTCTTT
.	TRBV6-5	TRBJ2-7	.	CASSSAGGPYEQYF	TGTGCCAGCAGTTCTGCCGGGGGACCCTACGAGCAGTACTTC
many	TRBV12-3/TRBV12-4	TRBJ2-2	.	CASSLSFANTGELFF	TGTGCCAGCAGTTTGTCGTTCGCGAACACCGGGGAGCTGTTTTTT
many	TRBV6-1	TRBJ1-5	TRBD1	CASIAGGAHQPQHF	TGTGCCAGCATTGCAGGGGGCGCGCATCAGCCCCAGCATTTT
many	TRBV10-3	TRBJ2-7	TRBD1	CAISDPGQGDEQYF	TGTGCCATCAGCGATCCGGGACAGGGCGACGAGCAGTACTTC
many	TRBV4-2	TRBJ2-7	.	CASSQDLSGKAQYF	TGTGCCAGCAGCCAAGATCTATCCGGGAAGGCGCAGTACTTC
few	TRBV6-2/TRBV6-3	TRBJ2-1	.	CASSPRADYNEQFF	TGTGCCAGCAGTCCCCGGGCAGATTACAATGAGCAGTTCTTC
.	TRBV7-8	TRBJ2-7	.	CASSLTGTGSYEQYF	TGTGCCAGCAGCTTAACCGGGACGGGTTCCTACGAGCAGTACTTC
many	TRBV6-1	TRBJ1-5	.	CASRYRAYSNQPQHF	TGTGCCAGCAGGTACAGGGCTTATAGCAATCAGCCCCAGCATTTT
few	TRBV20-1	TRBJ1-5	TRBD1	CSTSSGTVRNQPQHF	TGCAGTACTAGTTCCGGGACAGTACGCAATCAGCCCCAGCATTTT
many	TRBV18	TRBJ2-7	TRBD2	CASSQGLSYEQYF	TGTGCCAGCTCGCAGGGACTATCCTACGAGCAGTACTTC